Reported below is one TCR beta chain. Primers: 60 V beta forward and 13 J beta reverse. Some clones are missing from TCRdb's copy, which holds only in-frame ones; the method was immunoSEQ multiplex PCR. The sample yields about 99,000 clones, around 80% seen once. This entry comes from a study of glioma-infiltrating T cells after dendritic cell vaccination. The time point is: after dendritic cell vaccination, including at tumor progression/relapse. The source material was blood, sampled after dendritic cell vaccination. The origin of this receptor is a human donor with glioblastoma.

CDR3 DNA: TGTGCCAGCACCACTAGCGGGACATGGACCGGGGAGCTGTTTTTT. Residues: CASTTSGTWTGELFF. The rearrangement uses TRBV27 and TRBJ2-2, with TRBD2 matching 10 bases. This CDR3 has 15 residues. Germline trimming cut 7 bases from V and 5 bases from J; bases unmatched to any gene: 7. Germline-derived CDR1 and CDR2 are MNHEY and SMNVEV (reference sequence).